This TCR beta chain was obtained from a study of OX40 agonist ivuxolimab in advanced cancers. This clone occurred once. As yet, its antigen is unknown. No patient had autoimmune disease or received systemic immunosuppression. General study findings and limits: Blood T cells, both CD4+ and CD8+, expanded clonally by week 6 at 0.1 to 3.0 mg/kg.

TCRdb keeps only in-frame clones here, not all; method: immunoSEQ multiplex PCR. This sample has about 42,000 clones, with about 88% found just once. CDR1 is SGDLS and CDR2 is YYNGEE in the germline V gene. The CDR3 extends over 18 amino acids. Germline trimming cut 0 bases from V and 1 base from J; bases unmatched to any gene: 9. Source: CD4+ or CD8+ T cells sorted from blood, taken in a trial of the OX40 agonist ivuxolimab. The TCR sequence derives from an adult with an advanced solid tumor such as melanoma, head and neck, liver or kidney cancer. This sequence joins TRBV9 and TRBJ2-1; 8 bases match TRBD2. CDR3: CASSVEGDGRGSYNEQFF. The CDR3 DNA reads TGTGCCAGCAGCGTAGAAGGAGACGGGAGGGGGTCCTACAATGAGCAGTTCTTC. Together with reference TRBV9 and TRBJ2-1, the CDR3 gives the full variable domain: DSGVTQTPKHLITATGQRVTLRCSPRSGDLSVYWYQQSLDQGLQFLIQYYNGEERAKGNILERFSAQQFPDLHSELNLSSLELGDSALYFCASSVEGDGRGSYNEQFFGPGTRLTVL.